These 11 T cell receptor beta chains originate from one sample sequenced in a study of beta chain features in type 1 diabetes. Reverse transcribing all isolated RNA meant expressed TCRB transcripts were sequenced. Here immunoSEQ multiplex PCR was the method, and the copy in TCRdb shows in-frame clones only, minus some. The table has around 250,000 clones, around 14% seen once. No antigens are known for them. Study results and limitations: In every one of the four CD4+ subsets, TCRB CDR3s were moderately but significantly shorter in Type 1 diabetes patients.

The sequenced material came from naive CD4+ T cells from blood. These receptors all stem from a man aged 25 to 40 with type 1 diabetes.

The table lists this clone with a few counts. CDR3: CASSEEGTGTHEQYF. In DNA form, the CDR3 reads TGTGCCAGCAGTGAAGAGGGGACAGGGACCCACGAGCAGTACTTC. V is TRBV2 and J is TRBJ2-7; the match to TRBD1 covers 9 bases. J was trimmed by 5 bases and V by 1 base; bases with no gene match: 6. The CDR3 is 15 residues long. The germline V gene has CDR1 SNHLY and CDR2 FYNNEI.

The chain recombines TRBV2 with TRBJ1-1; 7 positions match TRBD1. CDR1 is SNHLY, CDR2 FYNNEI, per germline. The V and J ends lost 7 bases and 5 bases, in that order; junction bases with no gene match: 16. This CDR3 comprises 16 residues. Here the CDR3 reads CASTEGGQGGRTEAFF. CDR3 in DNA: TGTGCCAGCACCGAAGGGGGGCAAGGGGGCCGGACTGAAGCTTTCTTT. Combining the CDR3 with reference TRBV2 and TRBJ1-1 gives the whole variable domain EPEVTQTPSHQVTQMGQEVILRCVPISNHLYFYWYRQILGQKVEFLVSFYNNEISEKSEIFDDQFSVERPDGSNFTLKIRSTKLEDSAMYFCASTEGGQGGRTEAFFGQGTRLTVV.

This clone was seen only a few times. This chain uses TRBV10-3 with TRBJ1-5; D remains unclear. CDR3 length: 14 residues. Looked up from germline, CDR1 is ENHRY and CDR2 is SYGVKD. V lost 0 bases, J lost 4 bases, and 7 bases lay in between. The DNA for the CDR3 is TGTGCCATCAGTGAGTCGTCAGGAAATCAGCCCCAGCATTTT. Residues: CAISESSGNQPQHF.

V and J are TRBV25-1 and TRBJ2-7; possible D gene TRBD1, 6 bases. The V gene's germline CDR1 is MGHDK and CDR2 SYGVNS. Between the trimmed V and J ends, which lost 2 bases and 5 bases, there was a span of 13 bases. The CDR3 sequence is 14 residues long. CDR3 sequence reads: CASSEPRGPHEQYF. The DNA for the CDR3 is TGTGCCAGCAGTGAACCCAGGGGACCCCACGAGCAGTACTTC.

The rearrangement uses TRBV30 and TRBJ1-5; D is uncertain. Trimming shortened V by 0 bases and J by 2 bases, and 11 bases separated the two germline ends. The CDR3 covers 15 residues. Germline values: CDR1 GTSNPN, CDR2 SVGIG (reference sequence). The CDR3: CAWSVAGAGNQPQHF. The CDR3 DNA reads TGTGCCTGGAGTGTAGCGGGCGCGGGCAATCAGCCCCAGCATTTT.

This chain uses TRBV11-2 with TRBJ2-3; TRBD1 aligns across 8 bases. The germline gives CDR1 SGHAT, CDR2 FQNNGV. V lost 4 bases to trimming and J lost 6 bases; unmatched junction nucleotides: 6. This CDR3 has 14 amino acids. CDR3 loop: CASSSQGAVDTQYF. The CDR3, as DNA: TGTGCCAGCAGCTCGCAGGGGGCTGTTGATACGCAGTATTTT.

The rearrangement joins TRBV7-2 to TRBJ1-1, with D tentatively TRBD1 (6 bases). The V end lost 3 bases, the J end lost 1 base, and 12 bases lay between the germline ends. The CDR3 length is 15 residues. Germline-derived CDR1 and CDR2 are SGHTA and FQGNSA. CDR3 DNA sequence: TGTGCCAGCAGCTTGAGGGGACAAGCGAACACTGAAGCTTTCTTT. Its translation is CASSLRGQANTEAFF.

Written as DNA, the CDR3 is TGTGCCAGCAGCGCACAGGGAAGAATCGGAAAACTGTTTTTT. This gives the protein CASSAQGRIGKLFF. The rearrangement links TRBV11-2 to TRBJ1-4; tentatively, D is TRBD1 (6 bases). Trimming removed 5 bases at V and 10 bases at J, with 17 bases between. The germline V gene has CDR1 SGHAT and CDR2 FQNNGV. CDR3 length equals 14 residues.

This clone appeared a few times. The chain combines TRBV11-3 with TRBJ2-3, with 7 bases fitting TRBD2. CDR1 SGHNT and CDR2 YENEEA come from the germline V gene. The CDR3 consists of 16 residues. V was pared by 6 bases and J by 1 base, with 10 bases of the junction left unmatched. CDR3 residues: CASSYLVAGGTDTQYF. CDR3 DNA: TGTGCCAGCAGTTACTTGGTGGCGGGGGGCACAGATACGCAGTATTTT. The whole variable domain, filled in from reference TRBV11-3 and TRBJ2-3, reads EAGVVQSPRYKIIEKKQPVAFWCNPISGHNTLYWYLQNLGQGPELLIRYENEEAVDDSQLPKDRFSAERLKGVDSTLKIQPAELGDSAVYLCASSYLVAGGTDTQYFGPGTRLTVL.

The chain joins TRBV29-1 to TRBJ2-1; D is perhaps TRBD1 (5 bases). V lost 6 bases to trimming and J lost 7 bases, with 16 bases between them. This CDR3 comprises 13 residues. CDR1 and CDR2 (germline): SQVTM, ANQGSEA. CDR3 sequence reads: CSVLPQGRNEQFF. Here the CDR3 DNA reads TGCAGCGTCTTACCCCAGGGTAGGAATGAGCAGTTCTTC.

The genes are TRBV7-9 and TRBJ1-1, with 10 bases fitting TRBD1. CDR1 SEHNR and CDR2 FQNEAQ come from the germline V gene (reference sequence). J was trimmed by 4 bases and V by 3 bases; bases with no gene match: 5. The CDR3 consists of 15 residues. The CDR3 nucleotides read TGTGCCAGCAGCTTTACCGGGACAGGGGCCACTGAAGCTTTCTTT. Protein sequence: CASSFTGTGATEAFF. The variable domain in full, completed from reference TRBV7-9 and TRBJ1-1, reads DTGVSQNPRHKITKRGQNVTFRCDPISEHNRLYWYRQTLGQGPEFLTYFQNEAQLEKSRLLSDRFSAERPKGSFSTLEIQRTEQGDSAMYLCASSFTGTGATEAFFGQGTRLTVV.